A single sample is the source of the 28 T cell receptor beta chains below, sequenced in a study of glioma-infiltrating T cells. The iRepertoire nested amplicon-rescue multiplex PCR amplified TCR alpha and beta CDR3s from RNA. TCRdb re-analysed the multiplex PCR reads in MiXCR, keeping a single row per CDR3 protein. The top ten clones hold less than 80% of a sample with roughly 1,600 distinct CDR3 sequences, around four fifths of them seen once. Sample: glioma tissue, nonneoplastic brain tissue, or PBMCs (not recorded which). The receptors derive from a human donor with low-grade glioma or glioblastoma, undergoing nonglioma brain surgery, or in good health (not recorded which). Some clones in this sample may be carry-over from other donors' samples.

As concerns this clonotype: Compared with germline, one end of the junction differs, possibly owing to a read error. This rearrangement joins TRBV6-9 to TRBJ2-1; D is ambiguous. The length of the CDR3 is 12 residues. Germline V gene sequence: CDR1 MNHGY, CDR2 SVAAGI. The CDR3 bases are TGTGCCAGCAGTTCTCCGTACCATGAGCTGTTCTTC. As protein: CASSSPYHELFF.

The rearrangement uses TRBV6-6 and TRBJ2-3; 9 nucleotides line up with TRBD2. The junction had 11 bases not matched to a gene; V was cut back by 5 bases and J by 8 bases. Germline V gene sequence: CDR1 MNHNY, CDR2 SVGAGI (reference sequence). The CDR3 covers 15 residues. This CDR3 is CASSRPLGLAATQYF. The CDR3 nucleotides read TGTGCCAGCAGTAGACCGTTGGGACTAGCAGCTACGCAGTATTTT.

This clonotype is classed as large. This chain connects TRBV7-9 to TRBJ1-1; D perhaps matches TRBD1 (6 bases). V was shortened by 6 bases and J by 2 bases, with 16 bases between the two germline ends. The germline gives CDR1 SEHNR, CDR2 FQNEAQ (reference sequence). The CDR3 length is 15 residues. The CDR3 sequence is CASRGEDRYNTEAFF. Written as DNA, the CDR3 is TGTGCCAGCAGAGGAGAGGACAGATACAACACTGAAGCTTTCTTT.

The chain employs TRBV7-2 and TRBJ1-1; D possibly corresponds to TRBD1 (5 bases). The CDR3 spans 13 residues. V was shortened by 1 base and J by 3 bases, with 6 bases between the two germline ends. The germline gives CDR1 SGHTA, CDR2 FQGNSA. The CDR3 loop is CASSLEGDTEAFF. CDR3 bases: TGTGCCAGCAGCTTAGAAGGGGACACTGAAGCTTTCTTT.

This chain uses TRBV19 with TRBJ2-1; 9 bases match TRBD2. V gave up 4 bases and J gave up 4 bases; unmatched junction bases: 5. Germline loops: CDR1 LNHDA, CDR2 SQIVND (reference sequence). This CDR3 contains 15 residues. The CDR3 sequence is CASSKLAGPYNEQFF. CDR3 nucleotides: TGTGCCAGTAGTAAACTAGCGGGCCCTTACAATGAGCAGTTCTTC.

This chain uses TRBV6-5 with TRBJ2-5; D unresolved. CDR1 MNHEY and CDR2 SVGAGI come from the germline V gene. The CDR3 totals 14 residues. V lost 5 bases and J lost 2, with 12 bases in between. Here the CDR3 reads CASSETGRQETQYF. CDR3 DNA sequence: TGTGCCAGCAGTGAAACTGGGCGGCAAGAGACCCAGTACTTC.

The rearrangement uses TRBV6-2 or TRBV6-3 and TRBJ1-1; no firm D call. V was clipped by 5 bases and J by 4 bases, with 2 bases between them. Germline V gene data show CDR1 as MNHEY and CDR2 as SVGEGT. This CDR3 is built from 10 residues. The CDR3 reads CASSGTEAFF. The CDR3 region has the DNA TGTGCCAGCAGTGGCACTGAAGCTTTCTTT.

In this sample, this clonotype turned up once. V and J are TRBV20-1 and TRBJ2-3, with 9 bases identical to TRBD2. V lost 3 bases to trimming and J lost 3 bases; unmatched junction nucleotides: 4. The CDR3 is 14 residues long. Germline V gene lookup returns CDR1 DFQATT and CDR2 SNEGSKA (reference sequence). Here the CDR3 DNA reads TGCAGTGCTAGGCTAGCGGGGCGGACAGATACGCAGTATTTT. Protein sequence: CSARLAGRTDTQYF.

The CDR3 region has the DNA TGCAGTGCTGCTCAGGGAGGTAGGGTTGAAGCTTTCTTT. This sequence encodes CSAAQGGRVEAFF. The rearrangement uses TRBV20-1 and TRBJ1-1; possible D gene TRBD1, 5 bases. V lost 5 bases, J lost 7 bases, and 17 bases lay in between. The V gene's germline CDR1 is DFQATT and CDR2 SNEGSKA (reference sequence). There are 13 residues in the CDR3.

In nucleotides, the CDR3 is TGTGCCACCAGCAGAGATCCCTCTTTTAGCAATCAGCCCCAGCATTTT. Protein sequence: CATSRDPSFSNQPQHF. The rearrangement links TRBV15 to TRBJ1-5; D gene ambiguous. The CDR3 totals 16 residues. Looked up from germline, CDR1 is LNHNV and CDR2 is YYDKDF (reference sequence). V was pared by 0 bases and J by 0 bases, with 9 bases between.

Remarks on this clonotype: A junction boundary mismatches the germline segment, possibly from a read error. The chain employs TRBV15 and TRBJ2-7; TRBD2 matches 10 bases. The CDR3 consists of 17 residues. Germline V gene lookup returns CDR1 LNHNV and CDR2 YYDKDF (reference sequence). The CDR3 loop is CDTSRDGEAGGHYEQYF. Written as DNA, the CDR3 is TGTGACACCAGCAGAGATGGGGAAGCGGGAGGGCACTACGAGCAGTACTTC.

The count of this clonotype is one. CDR3 amino acids: CASSERGAAGDTQYF. CDR3 in DNA: TGTGCCAGCAGTGAACGGGGGGCCGCCGGCGATACGCAGTATTTT. The rearrangement uses TRBV6-1 and TRBJ2-3; D perhaps matches TRBD2 (7 bases). This CDR3 contains 15 residues. Looked up from germline, CDR1 is MNHNS and CDR2 is SASEGT. Trimming stripped 2 bases from V and 6 bases from J, with 15 bases between.

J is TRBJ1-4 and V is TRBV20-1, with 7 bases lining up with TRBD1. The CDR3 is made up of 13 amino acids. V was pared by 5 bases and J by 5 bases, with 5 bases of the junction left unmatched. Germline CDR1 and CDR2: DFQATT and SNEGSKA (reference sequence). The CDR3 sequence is CSAEDRANEKLFF. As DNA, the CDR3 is TGCAGTGCTGAAGACAGGGCGAATGAAAAACTGTTTTTT.

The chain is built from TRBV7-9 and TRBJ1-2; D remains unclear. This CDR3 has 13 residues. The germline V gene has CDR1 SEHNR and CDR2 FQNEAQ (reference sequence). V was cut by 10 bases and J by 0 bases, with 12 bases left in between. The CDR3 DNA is TGTGCCATTTCCTACGACACTAACTATGGCTACACCTTC. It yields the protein CAISYDTNYGYTF.

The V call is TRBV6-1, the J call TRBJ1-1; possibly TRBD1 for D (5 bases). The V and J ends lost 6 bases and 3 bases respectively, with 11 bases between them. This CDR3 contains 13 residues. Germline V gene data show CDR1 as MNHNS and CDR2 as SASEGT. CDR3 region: CASRPGPHTEAFF. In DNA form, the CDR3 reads TGTGCCAGCAGACCGGGACCTCACACTGAAGCTTTCTTT.

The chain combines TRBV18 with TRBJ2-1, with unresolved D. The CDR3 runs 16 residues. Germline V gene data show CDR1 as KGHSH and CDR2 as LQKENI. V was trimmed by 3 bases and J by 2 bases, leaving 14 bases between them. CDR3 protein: CASSPVVAGAYNEQFF. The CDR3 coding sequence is TGTGCCAGCTCACCCGTTGTTGCCGGTGCCTACAATGAGCAGTTCTTC.

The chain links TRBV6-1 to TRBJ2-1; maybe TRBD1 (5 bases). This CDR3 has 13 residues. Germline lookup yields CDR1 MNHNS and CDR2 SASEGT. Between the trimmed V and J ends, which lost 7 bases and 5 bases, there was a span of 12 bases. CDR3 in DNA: TGTGCCAGCACCAGGGATGAGGACAATGAGCAGTTCTTC. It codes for CASTRDEDNEQFF.

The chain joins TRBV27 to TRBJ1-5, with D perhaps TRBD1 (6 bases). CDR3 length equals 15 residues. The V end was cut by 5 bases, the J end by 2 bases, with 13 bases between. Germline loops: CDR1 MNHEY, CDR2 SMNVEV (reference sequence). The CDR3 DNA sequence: TGTGCCAGCAGTACATACAGGGAAGGCAATCAGCCCCAGCATTTT. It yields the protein CASSTYREGNQPQHF.

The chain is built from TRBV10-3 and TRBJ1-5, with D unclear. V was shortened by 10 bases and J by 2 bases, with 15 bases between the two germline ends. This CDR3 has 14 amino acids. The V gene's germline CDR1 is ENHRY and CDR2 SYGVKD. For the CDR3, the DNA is TGTGCCACCACGACATGGGATCGCAATCAGCCCCAGCATTTT. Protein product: CATTTWDRNQPQHF.

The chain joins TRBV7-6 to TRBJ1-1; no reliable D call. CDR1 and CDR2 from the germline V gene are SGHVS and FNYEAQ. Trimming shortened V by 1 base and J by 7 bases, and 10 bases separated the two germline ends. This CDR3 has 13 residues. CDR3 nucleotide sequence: TGTGCCAGCAGCTTAGATCCATACAGTGAAGCTTTCTTT. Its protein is CASSLDPYSEAFF.

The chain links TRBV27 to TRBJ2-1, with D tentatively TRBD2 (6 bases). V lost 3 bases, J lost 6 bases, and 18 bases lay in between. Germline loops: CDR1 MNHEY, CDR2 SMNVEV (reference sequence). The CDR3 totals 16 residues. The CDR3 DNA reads TGTGCCAGCAGTTTGTTAATATACGGGGGTGGCAATGAGCAGTTCTTC. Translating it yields CASSLLIYGGGNEQFF.

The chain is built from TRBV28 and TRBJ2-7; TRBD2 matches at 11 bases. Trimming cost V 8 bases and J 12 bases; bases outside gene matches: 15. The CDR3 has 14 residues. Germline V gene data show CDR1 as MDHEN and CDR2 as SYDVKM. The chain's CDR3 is CASSGTSGPYPPYF. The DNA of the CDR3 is TGTGCCAGCTCCGGGACTAGCGGCCCTTATCCCCCGTACTTC.

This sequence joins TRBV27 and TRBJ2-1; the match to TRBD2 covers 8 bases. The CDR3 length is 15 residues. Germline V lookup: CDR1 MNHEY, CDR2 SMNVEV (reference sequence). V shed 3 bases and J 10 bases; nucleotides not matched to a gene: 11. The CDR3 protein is CASSFELAARGEQFF. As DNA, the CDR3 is TGTGCCAGCAGTTTTGAACTAGCGGCGAGGGGCGAGCAGTTCTTC.

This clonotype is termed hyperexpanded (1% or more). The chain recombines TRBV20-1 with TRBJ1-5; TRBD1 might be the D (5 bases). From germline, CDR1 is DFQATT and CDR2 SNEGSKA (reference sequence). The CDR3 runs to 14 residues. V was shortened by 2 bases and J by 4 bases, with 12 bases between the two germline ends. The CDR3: CSARPSGQNQPQHF. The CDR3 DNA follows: TGCAGTGCTAGACCATCCGGACAAAATCAGCCCCAGCATTTT.

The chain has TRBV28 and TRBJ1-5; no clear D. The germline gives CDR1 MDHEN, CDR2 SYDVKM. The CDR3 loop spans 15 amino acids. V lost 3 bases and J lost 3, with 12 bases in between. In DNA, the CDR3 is TGTGCCAGCAGTTTGGAAAGGGAATACAATCAGCCCCAGCATTTT. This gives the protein CASSLEREYNQPQHF.

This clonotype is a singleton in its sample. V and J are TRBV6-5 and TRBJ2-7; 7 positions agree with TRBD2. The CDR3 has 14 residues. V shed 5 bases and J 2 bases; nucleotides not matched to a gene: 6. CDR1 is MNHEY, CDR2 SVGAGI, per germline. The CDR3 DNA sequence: TGTGCCAGCAGTCCAGCTAGCGGACCCTACGAGCAGTACTTC. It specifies CASSPASGPYEQYF.

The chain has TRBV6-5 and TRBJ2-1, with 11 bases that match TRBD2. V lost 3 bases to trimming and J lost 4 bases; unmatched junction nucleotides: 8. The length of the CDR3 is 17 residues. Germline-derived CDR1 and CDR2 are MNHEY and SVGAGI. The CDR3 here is CASSYPIAGGPYNEQFF. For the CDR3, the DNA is TGTGCCAGCAGTTATCCCATAGCGGGAGGGCCTTACAATGAGCAGTTCTTC.

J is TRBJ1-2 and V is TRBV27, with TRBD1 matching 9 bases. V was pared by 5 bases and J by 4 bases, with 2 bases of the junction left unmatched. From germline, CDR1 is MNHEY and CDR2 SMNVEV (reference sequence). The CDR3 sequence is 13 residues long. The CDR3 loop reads CASSRQGGYGYTF. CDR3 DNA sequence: TGTGCCAGCAGTCGACAGGGGGGCTATGGCTACACCTTC.